This TCR beta chain was documented in a study of blood T cell repertoires in COVID-19. About the study: Material from acute and convalescent COVID-19 was sourced from the United States, Italy and Spain. Sources were T cells, B-cell-depleted T cells, or PBMCs; the material itself was cDNA or gDNA.

Seattle's cohort entered during active infection and was followed longitudinally. As originally analysed: By means of reference gene primer amplification, nucleated cell counts were estimated. TCRdb's copy holds only in-frame clones and misses some; the assay was immunoSEQ multiplex PCR. D and trimming come from the DNA, and the V and J calls and clone size come from that table. The table has roughly 180,000 clones, about four fifths seen once. The CDR3 length is 16 residues. Germline assignment: CDR1 LNHDA and CDR2 SQIVND (reference sequence). V was clipped by 3 bases and J by 0 bases, with 12 bases between them.

J is TRBJ1-3 and V is TRBV19; D unresolved. Sequencing was performed on peripheral blood. The source of this sequence is a woman aged 40 to 50 with COVID-19, enrolled during active disease. The CDR3 DNA is TGTGCCAGTAGTATTGGGCCACCTTTCTCTGGAAACACCATATATTTT. It translates to CASSIGPPFSGNTIYF.